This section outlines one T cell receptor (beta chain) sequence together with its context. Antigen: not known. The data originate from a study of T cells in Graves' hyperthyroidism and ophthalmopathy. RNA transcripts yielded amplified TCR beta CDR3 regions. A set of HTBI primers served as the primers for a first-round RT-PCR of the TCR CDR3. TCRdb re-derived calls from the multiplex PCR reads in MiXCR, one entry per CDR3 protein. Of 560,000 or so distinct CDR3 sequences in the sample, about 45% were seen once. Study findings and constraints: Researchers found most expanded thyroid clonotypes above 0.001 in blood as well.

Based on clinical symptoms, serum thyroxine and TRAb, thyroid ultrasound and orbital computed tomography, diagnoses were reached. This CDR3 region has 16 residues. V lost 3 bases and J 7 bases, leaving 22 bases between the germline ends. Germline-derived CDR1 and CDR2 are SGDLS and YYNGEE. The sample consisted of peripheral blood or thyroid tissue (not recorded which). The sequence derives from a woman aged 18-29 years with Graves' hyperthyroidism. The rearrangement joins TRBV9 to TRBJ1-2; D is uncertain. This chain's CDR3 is CASSANLGRAHGGYTF. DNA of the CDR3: TGTGCCAGCAGCGCCAACTTAGGGAGGGCACACGGTGGCTACACCTTC.